Sequencing of this T cell receptor (beta chain) was carried out in a study of cytomegalovirus exposure and HLA in healthy donors. General study findings and limits: CMV antigen specificity of a few CMV-associated chains was confirmed in vitro.

Vbeta (60) and Jbeta (13) primers were used in the PCR. Profiled with immunoSEQ multiplex PCR; TCRdb holds only in-frame clones, not every one. There are under 200,000 clones in the sample; 75% to 85% occur only once, and 2% to 2.5% lies in the top ten. As to this clone: Its antigen is unknown.

CDR1 and CDR2 (germline): PRHDT, FYEKMQ (reference sequence). The CDR3 covers 15 residues. Losses at the gene ends were 5 bases for V and 3 bases for J; bases not matched to a gene: 7. This TCR came from a woman aged 45-65 years in good health and CMV-seronegative. The chain carries TRBV13 and TRBJ1-3, with TRBD1 matching over 7 bases. Sequenced input: PBMCs. The CDR3 sequence is CASSPRQGGGNTIYF. In nucleotides, the CDR3 is TGTGCCAGCAGCCCCAGACAGGGTGGTGGAAACACCATATATTTT.